These 17 T cell receptor beta chains came from one sample sequenced in a study of memory CD4+ T cells and cytomegalovirus serostatus. Sequencing was performed with immunoSEQ multiplex PCR; in TCRdb, only in-frame clones are kept and a portion is missing. This table has under 80,000 clones, 82% appearing once. Single viable CD3+CD4+CD8-CD45RO+ cells were sorted as the memory CD4+ T cells. The sequencing input was memory CD4+ T cells from blood. These receptors were obtained from an adult in good health and CMV-seronegative.

V is TRBV9 and J is TRBJ1-1; D call uncertain. This CDR3 region has 12 residues. The V gene lost 4 bases and the J gene lost 3 bases, with 7 bases spanning the gap. The V gene's germline CDR1 is SGDLS and CDR2 YYNGEE. This chain's CDR3 is CASSQRDTEAFF. DNA of the CDR3: TGTGCCAGCAGCCAAAGGGACACTGAAGCTTTCTTT.

The chain has TRBV7-9 and TRBJ1-6; D is uncertain. The V and J ends lost 5 bases and 6 bases respectively, with 11 bases between them. The germline V gene encodes CDR1 SEHNR and CDR2 FQNEAQ (reference sequence). The CDR3 has 14 amino acids. The CDR3 region is CASSLEDSNSPLHF. For the CDR3, the DNA is TGTGCCAGCAGCCTCGAGGACTCTAATTCACCCCTCCACTTT.

The rearrangement joins TRBV5-5 to TRBJ1-1; D not resolved. V was pared by 3 bases and J by 1 base, with 7 bases between. Germline V gives CDR1 SGHKS, CDR2 YYEKEE (reference sequence). The CDR3 length is 13 residues. The CDR3 spells CASSSQQNTEAFF. CDR3 in DNA: TGTGCCAGCAGCTCACAGCAGAACACTGAAGCTTTCTTT.

This clone was detected a few times. Germline is not matched at one junction end, which may reflect a read error. DNA for the CDR3: TGCAGTGCAAAGGGCTCGGGGGGGACGGTTTTT. Amino acids: CSAKGSGGTVF. The chain links TRBV20-1 to TRBJ1-4, with a tentative D call TRBD1 (5 bases). The CDR3 loop spans 11 amino acids. The germline gives CDR1 DFQATT, CDR2 SNEGSKA (reference sequence).

In this sample, this clone turned up a few times. The sample holds other DNA sequences that translate to the same CDR3. The CDR3 protein is CASSQGVTTEAFF. The CDR3 DNA is TGTGCCAGCAGCCAAGGGGTTACCACTGAAGCTTTCTTT. The V call is TRBV14, the J call TRBJ1-1; no reliable D call. From germline, CDR1 is SGHDN and CDR2 FVKESK. The CDR3 runs 13 residues. The V end lost 1 base, the J end lost 4 bases, and 7 bases lay between the germline ends. Filled out from reference TRBV14 and TRBJ1-1, the complete variable domain reads EAGVTQFPSHSVIEKGQTVTLRCDPISGHDNLYWYRRVMGKEIKFLLHFVKESKQDESGMPNNRFLAERTGGTYSTLKVQPAELEDSGVYFCASSQGVTTEAFFGQGTRLTVV.

The gene calls are TRBV2 and TRBJ1-5; tentatively, D is TRBD1 (5 bases). The CDR3 is 15 residues long. Germline CDR1 reads SNHLY; CDR2 reads FYNNEI. Trimming pared 8 bases from V and 0 bases from J, leaving 14 bases between. The CDR3 region is CASGAEGDSNQPQHF. CDR3 nucleotides: TGTGCCAGCGGGGCGGAGGGCGATAGCAATCAGCCCCAGCATTTT.

The chain links TRBV18 to TRBJ2-2; 9 nucleotides match TRBD1. Trimming at V came to 4 bases and at J to 4 bases, leaving 7 bases not matched to a gene. Germline loops: CDR1 KGHSH, CDR2 LQKENI. This CDR3 region has 16 residues. As DNA, the CDR3 is TGTGCCAGCTCACTCTGGACAGGGGAGGTCACCGGGGAGCTGTTTTTT. Translated: CASSLWTGEVTGELFF.

The J gene is TRBJ2-7, the V gene TRBV7-9; 9 bases are a match to TRBD1. This CDR3 comprises 14 residues. Germline-derived CDR1 and CDR2 are SEHNR and FQNEAQ (reference sequence). V shed 2 bases and J 6 bases; nucleotides not matched to a gene: 5. The CDR3 bases are TGTGCCAGCAGCTTAATGGACAGGGGAAGCGAGCAGTACTTC. It encodes CASSLMDRGSEQYF.

The chain carries TRBV6-6 and TRBJ2-7; D not certain. This CDR3 region has 14 residues. Trimming took off 4 bases at V and 0 bases at J, with 10 bases between the two ends. Germline-derived CDR1 and CDR2 are MNHNY and SVGAGI (reference sequence). CDR3 sequence (DNA): TGTGCCAGCAGTTCGGACGCCTTCTCCTACGAGCAGTACTTC. Protein: CASSSDAFSYEQYF.

The chain employs TRBV19 and TRBJ1-3; 7 nucleotides agree with TRBD1. Germline V gene lookup returns CDR1 LNHDA and CDR2 SQIVND (reference sequence). V shed 7 bases, J shed 0 bases, and the junction held 9 bases outside the gene matches. The CDR3 has 16 residues. In DNA, the CDR3 is TGTGCCAGTACCCGAGCGGGACAGCTCTCTGGAAACACCATATATTTT. This codes for CASTRAGQLSGNTIYF.

The rearrangement uses TRBV28 and TRBJ2-1; 8 bases fit TRBD2. CDR1 MDHEN and CDR2 SYDVKM come from the germline V gene. The CDR3 is 13 amino acids. Trimming removed 6 bases from V and 8 bases from J; junction bases left unmatched: 6. CDR3 coding DNA: TGTGCCAGCAGGTTAGCGGGACCTGATGAGCAGTTCTTC. Encoded protein: CASRLAGPDEQFF.

V usage is TRBV7-6 and J usage is TRBJ2-6, with 8 bases aligning to TRBD1. Germline CDR1 and CDR2: SGHVS and FNYEAQ. V trimming: 0 bases; J trimming: 0 bases; junction bases outside the gene matches: 10. This CDR3 comprises 20 residues. CDR3 amino acids: CASSLAMRGQASSGANVLTF. In DNA form, the CDR3 reads TGTGCCAGCAGCTTAGCGATGCGGGGACAGGCTTCCTCTGGGGCCAACGTCCTGACTTTC.

The count of this clone is one. This chain links TRBV5-5 with TRBJ1-4, with 8 bases matching TRBD1. CDR1 and CDR2 (germline): SGHKS, YYEKEE (reference sequence). The CDR3 covers 16 residues. V lost 1 base, J lost 6 bases, and 8 bases stayed unmatched. CDR3 amino acids: CASSLIGQGGDEKLFF. The CDR3 DNA is TGTGCCAGCAGCTTGATAGGACAGGGTGGGGATGAAAAACTGTTTTTT.

In its sample, this clone was seen a few times. The chain is built from TRBV10-3 and TRBJ1-1; possibly TRBD1 for D (5 bases). Germline CDR1 ENHRY, CDR2 SYGVKD. CDR3 length: 14 amino acids. Trimming pared 10 bases from V and 0 bases from J, leaving 15 bases between. This CDR3 is CATAGTAMNTEAFF. In DNA form, the CDR3 reads TGTGCCACCGCGGGGACGGCGATGAACACTGAAGCTTTCTTT.

The genes are TRBV2 and TRBJ1-2; tentatively, D is TRBD1 (6 bases). Germline CDR1 SNHLY, CDR2 FYNNEI. This CDR3 is 16 amino acids long. The V and J ends lost 1 base and 4 bases respectively, with 16 bases between them. CDR3 sequence (DNA): TGTGCCAGCAGTGAAGAGGGGGGAGGAGTCGGCTATGGCTACACCTTC. Translating gives CASSEEGGGVGYGYTF.

V gene TRBV7-2 combines with J gene TRBJ2-2, with D perhaps assigned TRBD1 or TRBD2 (5 bases each). Deletions cut 3 bases from V and 3 bases from J, with 11 bases between. Germline V gives CDR1 SGHTA, CDR2 FQGNSA. The CDR3 covers 15 residues. CDR3: CASSLRGSDTGELFF. The CDR3 nucleotides read TGTGCCAGCAGCTTGAGGGGTTCGGACACCGGGGAGCTGTTTTTT.

The chain is built from TRBV6-5 and TRBJ2-3; 8 bases match TRBD1. CDR1 is MNHEY, CDR2 SVGAGI, per germline. Trimming cost V 0 bases and J 3 bases; bases outside gene matches: 2. The CDR3 extends over 15 amino acids. The CDR3 region has the DNA TGTGCCAGCAGTTACTCGGACAGGGTAACAGATACGCAGTATTTT. Translating gives CASSYSDRVTDTQYF.